The sequence of this T cell receptor beta chain was determined in a study of shared clonotypes between healthy human individuals. Background on the study: In total, the donors were two women and a few men aged 18 to 49.

The method was immunoSEQ multiplex PCR; TCRdb's version includes in-frame clones alone and lacks a portion of them. Altogether about 1 million clones are present, roughly 70% being singletons, with the ten largest covering over 1.3%. V lost 4 bases and J lost 7; bases outside the gene matches: 13. Germline lookup yields CDR1 MGHRA and CDR2 YSYEKL. This CDR3 contains 16 residues. The clonotype comes from a man aged 18 to 35 in good health. The chain has TRBV4-1 and TRBJ2-7; 10 nucleotides agree with TRBD1. Sequencing input: memory CD4+ T cells sorted from blood. Sample subset: CD45RA-negative fraction. The CDR3 spells CASSLARGTGAVEQYF. The CDR3 nucleotides are TGCGCCAGCAGCCTTGCCCGTGGGACAGGGGCAGTAGAGCAGTACTTC.